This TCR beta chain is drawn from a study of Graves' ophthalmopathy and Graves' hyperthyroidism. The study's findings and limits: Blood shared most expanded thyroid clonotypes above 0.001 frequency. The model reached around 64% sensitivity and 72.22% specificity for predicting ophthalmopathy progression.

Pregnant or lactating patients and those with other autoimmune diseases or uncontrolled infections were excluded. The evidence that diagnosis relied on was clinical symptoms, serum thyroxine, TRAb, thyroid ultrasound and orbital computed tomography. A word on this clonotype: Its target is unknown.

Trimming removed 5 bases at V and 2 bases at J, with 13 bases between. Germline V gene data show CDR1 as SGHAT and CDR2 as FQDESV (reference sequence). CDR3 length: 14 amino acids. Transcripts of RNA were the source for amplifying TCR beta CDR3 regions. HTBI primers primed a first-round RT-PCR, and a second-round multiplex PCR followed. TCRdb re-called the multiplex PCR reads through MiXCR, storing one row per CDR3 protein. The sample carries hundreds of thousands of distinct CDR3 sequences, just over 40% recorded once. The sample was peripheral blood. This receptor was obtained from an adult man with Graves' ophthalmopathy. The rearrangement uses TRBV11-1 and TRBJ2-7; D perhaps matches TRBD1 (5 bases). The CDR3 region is CASSVVDRTYEQYF. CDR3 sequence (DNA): TGTGCCAGCAGCGTTGTTGACAGAACCTACGAGCAGTACTTC. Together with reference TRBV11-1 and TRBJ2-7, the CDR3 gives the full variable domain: EAEVAQSPRYKITEKSQAVAFWCDPISGHATLYWYRQILGQGPELLVQFQDESVVDDSQLPKDRFSAERLKGVDSTLKIQPAELGDSAMYLCASSVVDRTYEQYFGPGTRLTVT.